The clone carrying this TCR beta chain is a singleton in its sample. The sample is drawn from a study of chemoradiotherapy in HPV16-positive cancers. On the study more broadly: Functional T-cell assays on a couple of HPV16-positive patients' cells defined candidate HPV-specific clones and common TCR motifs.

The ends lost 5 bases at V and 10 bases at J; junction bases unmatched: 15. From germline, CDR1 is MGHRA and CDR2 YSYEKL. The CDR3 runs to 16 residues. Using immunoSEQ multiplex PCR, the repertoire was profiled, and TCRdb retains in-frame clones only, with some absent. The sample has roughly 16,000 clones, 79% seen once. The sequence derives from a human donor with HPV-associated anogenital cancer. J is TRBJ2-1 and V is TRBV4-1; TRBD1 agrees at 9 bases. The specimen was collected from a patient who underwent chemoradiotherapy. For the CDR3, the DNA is TGCGCCAGCAGCATCTACCGGGACAGGGCCTCAGAGGAGCAGTTCTTC. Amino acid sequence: CASSIYRDRASEEQFF.